Following are 12 T cell receptor beta chains from one sample sequenced in a study of tumor and adjacent non-tumor tissue in lung cancer. A modified ARM-PCR protocol with three rounds of nested PCR amplified TCRbeta. TCRdb fed the multiplex PCR reads into MiXCR, producing one record per CDR3 protein. The sample shows some 66,000 distinct CDR3 sequences, roughly 57% of them seen only once. This sample's RNA came from whole unsorted tissue. Distant lung tissue was collected more than 3 cm away from the tumor edge. The specimen was distant non-tumor lung tissue. These receptor sequences come from a man between 65 and 80 years old with non-small cell lung cancer.

A remark on this clonotype: Mismatch with germline at one junction end may stem from a read error. This sequence joins TRBV5-1 and TRBJ2-5; D not certain. Germline-derived CDR1 and CDR2 are SGHRS and YFSETQ. This CDR3 is 16 amino acids long. CDR3 region: CTSSLLGSQNGETQYF. The DNA for the CDR3 is TGCACCAGCAGCTTGTTGGGCAGTCAAAACGGGGAGACCCAGTACTTC.

This clonotype has a handful of counts. This sequence joins TRBV5-1 and TRBJ1-5, with 8 bases that match TRBD1. CDR1 is SGHRS and CDR2 is YFSETQ in the germline V gene. The V segment lost 6 bases and the J segment 4 bases; nucleotides outside the gene matches: 9. The CDR3 consists of 15 residues. CDR3 sequence: CASNAGQGGNQPQHF. The CDR3 DNA reads as TGCGCCAGCAACGCTGGACAGGGAGGGAATCAGCCCCAGCATTTT.

This clonotype was found a few times. The chain couples TRBV24-1 to TRBJ2-2; 9 bases map to TRBD1. The CDR3 length is 14 residues. Germline V lookup: CDR1 KGHDR, CDR2 SFDVKD. V shed 7 bases, J shed 7 bases, and the junction held 6 bases outside the gene matches. CDR3 sequence reads: CATRDRGNFGELFF. DNA for the CDR3: TGTGCCACCAGGGACAGGGGAAATTTCGGGGAGCTGTTTTTT.

The chain has TRBV20-1 and TRBJ2-7; the D is unclear. V lost 3 bases and J lost 6, with 21 bases in between. In germline, CDR1 is DFQATT, CDR2 SNEGSKA (reference sequence). CDR3 length equals 15 residues. The CDR3 DNA sequence: TGCAGTGCTAGCTCCCTTGAGCGCTTGGGCCTCGAGCAGTACTTC. It is translated as CSASSLERLGLEQYF.

This clonotype was found a few times. A single base separates this from a much larger clone, so it may be a read error. V is TRBV12-3 or TRBV12-4 and J is TRBJ1-2; no definite D call. Trimming took 4 bases from V and 4 from J, leaving 10 bases between them. This CDR3 is 13 amino acids long. This CDR3 is CASSSQERYGYTF. The CDR3 coding sequence is TGTGCCAGCAGTTCCCAGGAGCGCTATGGCTACACCTTC.

This clonotype was recorded at least ten times. V is TRBV5-5 and J is TRBJ2-2; no clear D. Germline CDR1 SGHKS, CDR2 YYEKEE (reference sequence). V was cut by 7 bases and J by 0 bases, with 10 bases left in between. The CDR3 has 14 residues. The CDR3 DNA is TGTGCCAGCGAGCCGGGTTCGAACACCGGGGAGCTGTTTTTT. Protein product: CASEPGSNTGELFF.

This chain connects TRBV20-1 to TRBJ2-1; the D gene is possibly TRBD2 (5 bases). This CDR3 region has 14 residues. From germline, CDR1 is DFQATT and CDR2 SNEGSKA (reference sequence). Trimming stripped 7 bases from V and 0 bases from J, with 13 bases between. CDR3 residues: CSERETSSYNEQFF. The CDR3 DNA reads TGCAGTGAGAGGGAGACGAGCTCCTACAATGAGCAGTTCTTC.

This clonotype occurred a few times. The chain's CDR3 is CASSRWGQIQETQYF. The CDR3 nucleotides are TGTGCCAGCAGCCGTTGGGGGCAGATCCAAGAGACCCAGTACTTC. V is TRBV11-2 and J is TRBJ2-5; TRBD1 might be the D (6 bases). V lost 5 bases and J lost 1, with 14 bases in between. The germline gives CDR1 SGHAT, CDR2 FQNNGV. This CDR3 is built from 15 residues.

A single count supports this clonotype. At one of its ends the junction is not consistent with the germline gene, which may arise from a read error. This chain joins TRBV11-2 and TRBJ2-2, with D maybe TRBD2 (6 bases). Germline CDR1 is SGHAT and CDR2 is FQNNGV. CDR3 length: 16 residues. CDR3 bases: TGTGACAGCAGCCCGAGCGGCGGGGTGAACACCGGTGAGCTGTCTTTT. Protein sequence: CDSSPSGGVNTGELSF.

This clonotype was counted only a few times. The chain combines TRBV29-1 with TRBJ2-1; maybe TRBD2 (7 bases). Germline V CDR1 and CDR2: SQVTM, ANQGSEA. V lost 6 bases to trimming and J lost 7 bases, with 28 bases between them. CDR3 size: 17 residues. CDR3 sequence: CSVVWGGAQTRGNEQFF. In DNA form, the CDR3 reads TGCAGCGTGGTTTGGGGGGGGGCTCAGACACGCGGGAATGAGCAGTTCTTC.

This clonotype was observed at least ten times. The chain recombines TRBV6-5 with TRBJ2-1, with 11 bases that match TRBD1. Trimming cost V 4 bases and J 6 bases; bases outside gene matches: 5. This CDR3 spans 15 amino acids. Looked up from germline, CDR1 is MNHEY and CDR2 is SVGAGI. The CDR3 loop reads CASSSPGTGGNEQFF. In DNA form, the CDR3 reads TGTGCCAGCAGTTCCCCGGGGACAGGGGGCAATGAGCAGTTCTTC.

This clonotype was found many times. The chain uses TRBV6-1 and TRBJ1-5; no definite D call. The CDR3 loop spans 13 amino acids. The V end lost 1 base, the J end lost 7 bases, and 8 bases lay between the germline ends. CDR1 is MNHNS, CDR2 SASEGT, per germline. The CDR3 is CASSEESGQPQHF. The CDR3, as DNA: TGTGCCAGCAGTGAAGAGTCCGGACAGCCCCAGCATTTT.